This T cell receptor beta chain derives from a study of CD8 T cells in Susac syndrome (dated by TCRdb to about 2019). Context from the whole study: Repertoire sequencing was used to test whether CD8+ T cell activation and differentiation in Susac syndrome was antigen driven.

What the authors observed across the whole study: The study acknowledged that relatively few individuals were included in the TCR sequencing and HLA analysis.

As concerns this clonotype: There is no known antigen for this receptor. Per-base qualities were not stored, and no clone one base away is much larger.

High-throughput TCR beta sequencing profiled peripheral blood CD8+ and CD4+ T cells from healthy donors, Susac syndrome patients and multiple sclerosis patients. Treatment-naive patients with stable or active relapsing-remitting disease fulfilling revised McDonald criteria were used as multiple sclerosis controls. CD8+ TEMRA cells were enriched by FACS, while bulk CD8+ and CD4+ T cells were purified by magnetic negative isolation. Blood was drawn into EDTA tubes, processed within 24 hours, and PBMCs were isolated by density gradient centrifugation. PBMCs intended for TCR sequencing were cryopreserved in liquid nitrogen and thawed later in a water bath at 37 degrees C. A purity of at least 90% was achieved for sorted or isolated CD4+, CD8+ and CD8+ TEMRA cells. From the germline V gene, CDR1 is MGHRA and CDR2 is YSYEKL. Deletion took 1 base off V and 6 bases off J, with a span of 28 bases between the germline ends. The CDR3, cysteine through phenylalanine, is 19 amino acids long. Just the 57-base CDR3 DNA is kept, in frame starting at base 1.

RNA was extracted using the RNeasy kit, and roughly 0.5 to 1 microgram was reverse transcribed with random hexamers. The immunoSEQ multiplex PCR assay, which covers 54 Vbeta and 13 Jbeta segments, was used to amplify TCR beta CDR3 regions. PCR amplification bias was corrected by using a synthetic template baseline for primer optimization and computational correction. Processing in the source paper ran as follows. Reads were annotated to V, D and J genes according to IMGT and were analyzed with immunoSEQ Analyzer, with only productive sequences retained. Clonality was calculated as one minus the Shannon entropy normalized by log2 of the number of productive unique sequences. For each patient and control, public and private clones were evaluated within the 100 most prevalent clones. Clones were defined as Susac-specific if absent from the healthy and MS cohorts, from 900 to 1,300 published viral clones and from other ImmuneACCESS disease sequences. The public reads were reanalyzed by TCRdb: fastp trimming at Q25, MiXCR alignment, in-frame beta chains only. Identical CDR3 protein sequences are pooled into one entry, listed with their most common genes and DNA. The V and J calls were not made by the authors but by TCRdb's processing. For this sample there are under 350,000 distinct CDR3 sequences; about 91% appear just once. 0.065% of the sample is held by the ten biggest clonotypes.

The V and J genes are TRBV4-1 and TRBJ2-7; the D gene could be either TRBD1 or TRBD2, each agreeing at 6 bases. The source is a human donor with multiple sclerosis. Sequencing was performed on CD4+ T cells from PBMCs. The DNA sequence follows: TGCGCCAGCAGCCAAGTAGGGGGGCGGAATGCCTTTGCGAGAGGCGAGCAGTACTTC. Translated, it reads CASSQVGGRNAFARGEQYF.